This T cell receptor beta chain derives from a study of blood T cell repertoires in COVID-19. The CDR3 covers 15 residues. The ends lost 4 bases at V and 7 bases at J; junction bases unmatched: 9. CDR1 LGHDT and CDR2 YNNKEL come from the germline V gene (reference sequence). Under the authors' procedure: Researchers report that nucleated cell counts were estimated from reference gene primer amplification. Here immunoSEQ multiplex PCR was the method, and the copy in TCRdb shows in-frame clones only, minus some. D and trimming come from the DNA, and the V and J calls and clone size come from that table. The data contain about 120,000 clones, approximately 90% of them singletons.

The source of this sequence is a man between 65 and 85 years old with active or convalescent COVID-19. V usage is TRBV3-1 (or the pseudogene TRBV3-2) and J usage is TRBJ2-1; the match to TRBD2 covers 8 bases. Material: peripheral blood. The CDR3, as DNA: TGTGCCAGCAGCCCTTCGGGACTAGGTGGAAATGAGCAGTTCTTC. The encoded protein is CASSPSGLGGNEQFF.